This passage covers 17 T cell receptor beta chains from one sample sequenced in a study of T cells in Graves' hyperthyroidism and ophthalmopathy. TCR beta CDR3 regions were amplified from RNA transcripts. First-round RT-PCR of the TCR CDR3 relied on the HTBI primer set. In TCRdb, the multiplex PCR reads were re-called with MiXCR into one record per CDR3 protein. The data contain some 350,000 distinct CDR3 sequences, 15% of them singletons. The sample was blood. The receptors stem from a woman in her fifties or sixties with Graves' ophthalmopathy.

The rearrangement links TRBV6-2 or TRBV6-3 to TRBJ1-5; 9 bases map to TRBD1. Germline CDR1 is MNHEY and CDR2 is SVGEGT. The CDR3 runs 17 residues. After removal of 5 bases from V and 1 base from J, the junction contained 9 bases not matched to a gene. CDR3 coding DNA: TGTGCCAGCAGTAAACAGGGGGCCGGGATGAGCAATCAGCCCCAGCATTTT. Its translation: CASSKQGAGMSNQPQHF.

This clonotype was counted many times. One junction end does not reproduce the germline sequence, and a read error may be involved. The V and J genes are TRBV7-8 and TRBJ2-1; 7 bases are a match to TRBD2. Per the germline V gene, CDR1 is SGHVS and CDR2 is FQNEAQ. CDR3 length: 15 amino acids. CDR3 in amino acids: CASSLAATAYNEQFF. CDR3 DNA sequence: TGTGCCAGCAGCCTAGCGGCGACAGCCTACAATGAGCAGTTCTTC.

A single count supports this clonotype. The chain joins TRBV7-9 to TRBJ1-1, with D unresolved. Per the germline V gene, CDR1 is SEHNR and CDR2 is FQNEAQ (reference sequence). The CDR3 sequence is 14 residues long. V was cut by 4 bases and J by 0 bases, with 9 bases left in between. CDR3 amino acids: CASSYDTLNTEAFF. The CDR3 DNA reads as TGTGCCAGCAGCTATGACACTTTGAACACTGAAGCTTTCTTT.

This clonotype was picked up many times. This chain connects TRBV12-3 or TRBV12-4 to TRBJ2-7; a possible D gene is TRBD2 (7 bases). This CDR3 is 17 amino acids long. V shed 5 bases and J shed 5 bases, with 25 bases lying between them. The CDR3 region is CASSPTGGRVRGDEQYF. The CDR3 DNA follows: TGTGCCAGCAGTCCGACGGGGGGCCGAGTTAGGGGCGACGAGCAGTACTTC.

The chain combines TRBV4-1 with TRBJ1-3; D uncertain. Germline V gene data show CDR1 as MGHRA and CDR2 as YSYEKL. CDR3 length: 16 amino acids. V shed 1 base and J shed 1 base, with 11 bases lying between them. As DNA, the CDR3 is TGCGCCAGCAGCCAAGCTGTCGGACGATCTGGAAACACCATATATTTT. Translated, it gives CASSQAVGRSGNTIYF.

This clonotype was found many times. The rearrangement joins TRBV2 to TRBJ2-5; D tentatively fits TRBD1 or TRBD2 (6 bases each). V was trimmed by 0 bases and J by 5 bases, leaving 13 bases between them. CDR3 length equals 15 residues. Per germline, CDR1 SNHLY and CDR2 FYNNEI. The CDR3 here is CASSEAGGSEETQYF. The CDR3 DNA sequence: TGTGCCAGCAGTGAAGCAGGGGGGTCTGAGGAGACCCAGTACTTC.

This clonotype has ten or more counts. The V and J genes are TRBV4-1 and TRBJ2-7; D is ambiguous. In germline, CDR1 is MGHRA, CDR2 YSYEKL. Trimming shortened V by 1 base and J by 2 bases, and 9 bases separated the two germline ends. CDR3 length: 14 residues. The CDR3, as DNA: TGCGCCAGCAGCCAAGTCGTAGGAACCTACGAGCAGTACTTC. This translates into CASSQVVGTYEQYF.

This clonotype was recorded many times. The chain combines TRBV11-2 with TRBJ2-5; 7 nucleotides agree with TRBD2. J lost 5 bases, V lost 5 bases, and 14 bases had no gene match. Looked up from germline, CDR1 is SGHAT and CDR2 is FQNNGV. The CDR3 length is 16 residues. Written as DNA, the CDR3 is TGTGCCAGCAGCCCCACCCCAGGGACTACGGTGGAGACCCAGTACTTC. It encodes CASSPTPGTTVETQYF.

The DNA of the CDR3 is TGTGCCAGCAGCTTCCGACCGGGACAGGGGAGGAATGAGCAGTTCTTC. Protein: CASSFRPGQGRNEQFF. This rearrangement joins TRBV12-3 or TRBV12-4 to TRBJ2-1; 10 nucleotides line up with TRBD1. Trimming removed 6 bases from V and 7 bases from J; junction bases left unmatched: 12. The CDR3 spans 16 residues.

This clonotype was recorded at least ten times. V is TRBV20-1 and J is TRBJ2-7; 11 bases map to TRBD2. The CDR3 has 16 residues. In germline, CDR1 is DFQATT, CDR2 SNEGSKA (reference sequence). V lost 6 bases and J lost 1; bases outside the gene matches: 11. The CDR3 region has the DNA TGCAGTGCCCAATCTAGCGGGAGGTTAGGTTCCTACGAGCAGTACTTC. This translates into CSAQSSGRLGSYEQYF.

At least ten counts were recorded for this clonotype. V is TRBV3-1 and J is TRBJ2-1, with TRBD2 as a possible D gene (6 bases). Germline CDR1 reads LGHDT; CDR2 reads YNNKEL (reference sequence). This CDR3 region has 14 residues. V shed 5 bases and J shed 3 bases, with 11 bases lying between them. The CDR3 DNA follows: TGTGCCAGCAGCGGACTAACAGTCTACAATGAGCAGTTCTTC. Translation gives CASSGLTVYNEQFF.

The chain carries TRBV20-1 and TRBJ2-3; TRBD2 matches at 7 bases. CDR3 length: 12 residues. Germline V gene lookup returns CDR1 DFQATT and CDR2 SNEGSKA (reference sequence). The V and J ends lost 6 bases and 10 bases, in that order; junction bases with no gene match: 10. DNA for the CDR3: TGCAGTGCCACAAGAGCGGGACTCGCGCAGTATTTT. This encodes CSATRAGLAQYF.

This clonotype was seen a few times. The chain carries TRBV5-5 and TRBJ2-6, with a possible D match to TRBD2 (6 bases). The CDR3 loop spans 16 amino acids. The V gene's germline CDR1 is SGHKS and CDR2 YYEKEE (reference sequence). V dropped 1 base and J dropped 2 bases, with 10 bases sitting between them. DNA for the CDR3: TGTGCCAGCAGCTTGACCGGGGGAACTGGGGCCAACGTCCTGACTTTC. Translation gives CASSLTGGTGANVLTF.

This clonotype appeared many times. The chain recombines TRBV3-1 with TRBJ2-2; possible D gene TRBD2, 6 bases. The CDR3 totals 13 residues. CDR1 is LGHDT and CDR2 is YNNKEL in the germline V gene (reference sequence). V lost 6 bases to trimming and J lost 6 bases, with 11 bases between them. CDR3 residues: CASSPRLAGELFF. CDR3 in DNA: TGTGCCAGCAGTCCTCGACTAGCCGGGGAGCTGTTTTTT.

This clonotype was recorded at least ten times. V and J are TRBV28 and TRBJ2-3, with D tentatively TRBD2 (5 bases). In germline, CDR1 is MDHEN, CDR2 SYDVKM. V lost 7 bases and J lost 8, with 10 bases in between. The CDR3 spans 11 residues. DNA of the CDR3: TGTGCCAGCACCCCCGGGATTACGCAGTATTTT. As protein: CASTPGITQYF.

CDR3 DNA: TGTGCCAGCAGCGTGACGGGGCGCCTTAATTCACCCCTCCACTTT. It yields the protein CASSVTGRLNSPLHF. The chain links TRBV13 to TRBJ1-6; a weak D match, TRBD1 (5 bases). The CDR3 loop spans 15 amino acids. Looked up from germline, CDR1 is PRHDT and CDR2 is FYEKMQ (reference sequence). Trimming removed 5 bases at V and 6 bases at J, with 14 bases between. Using reference TRBV13 and TRBJ1-6 for the parts outside the CDR3, the full variable domain is AAGVIQSPRHLIKEKRETATLKCYPIPRHDTVYWYQQGPGQDPQFLISFYEKMQSDKGSIPDRFSAQQFSDYHSELNMSSLELGDSALYFCASSVTGRLNSPLHFGNGTRLTVT.

This clonotype was found many times. The V and J genes are TRBV2 and TRBJ1-1, with D tentatively TRBD1 (6 bases). The CDR3 has 17 residues. The germline V gene has CDR1 SNHLY and CDR2 FYNNEI. V was pared by 0 bases and J by 1 base, with 15 bases between. CDR3 in amino acids: CASSEALPGAGNTEAFF. The CDR3 nucleotides are TGTGCCAGCAGTGAAGCGCTGCCGGGGGCGGGGAACACTGAAGCTTTCTTT.